These 15 T cell receptor beta chains originate from one sample sequenced in a study of blood T cell repertoires in COVID-19. Method: immunoSEQ multiplex PCR; TCRdb's copy keeps in-frame clones and lacks some. The sample contains approximately 200,000 clones, approximately 80% of which appear only once. What was sequenced was PBMCs or T cells enriched from blood (not recorded which). The receptors were gathered from a man aged 35 to 55 who had recovered from COVID-19.

The table lists this clone with a count of one. The V call is TRBV18, the J call TRBJ2-1; the D gene is possibly TRBD2 (6 bases). Germline CDR1 KGHSH, CDR2 LQKENI. V was pared by 3 bases and J by 7 bases, with 13 bases between. The CDR3 consists of 14 residues. The CDR3 sequence is CASSPLGRGNEQFF. The CDR3 nucleotides are TGTGCCAGCTCACCCCTCGGGAGAGGTAATGAGCAGTTCTTC.

The chain couples TRBV29-1 to TRBJ1-2; no definite D call. CDR1 SQVTM and CDR2 ANQGSEA come from the germline V gene. V was trimmed by 7 bases and J by 8 bases, leaving 17 bases between them. The CDR3 totals 12 residues. The CDR3: CSAASPTGGYTF. The CDR3 coding sequence is TGCAGCGCCGCATCCCCCACGGGAGGCTACACCTTC.

The chain recombines TRBV5-5 with TRBJ2-1, with 8 bases aligning to TRBD2. Germline V CDR1 and CDR2: SGHKS, YYEKEE (reference sequence). The CDR3 totals 13 residues. Trimming at V came to 0 bases and at J to 8 bases, leaving 1 base not matched to a gene. As DNA, the CDR3 is TGTGCCAGCAGCTTGGCGGGAGGGTATGAGCAGTTCTTC. It encodes CASSLAGGYEQFF.

This clone was counted a single time. The gene calls are TRBV19 and TRBJ1-3; D gene ambiguous. The germline V gene has CDR1 LNHDA and CDR2 SQIVND (reference sequence). The CDR3 is 14 amino acids. Trimming left V 7 bases short and J 4 bases short, with 14 bases between. This CDR3 reads CASNRRGLGNTIYF. The CDR3 nucleotides read TGTGCCAGTAATCGGCGCGGGTTGGGAAACACCATATATTTT. The full variable domain, in which reference TRBV19 and TRBJ1-3 provide the parts outside the CDR3, is DGGITQSPKYLFRKEGQNVTLSCEQNLNHDAMYWYRQDPGQGLRLIYYSQIVNDFQKGDIAEGYSVSREKKESFPLTVTSAQKNPTAFYLCASNRRGLGNTIYFGEGSWLTVV.

Written as DNA, the CDR3 is TGCGCCAGCACACTGACTAGCGGCAAGTCCTACGAGCAGTACGTC. Translating gives CASTLTSGKSYEQYV. J is TRBJ2-7 and V is TRBV10-1; 9 nucleotides agree with TRBD2. Germline V CDR1 and CDR2: WNHNN, SYGVQD (reference sequence). V lost 7 bases and J lost 1; bases outside the gene matches: 8. The CDR3 sequence is 15 residues long.

This clone was observed a handful of times. This sequence joins TRBV3-1 (or the pseudogene TRBV3-2) and TRBJ1-2, with D possibly matching TRBD1 (6 bases). V lost 1 base, J lost 6 bases, and 9 bases lay in between. Germline V gene lookup returns CDR1 LGHDT and CDR2 YNNKEL (reference sequence). The CDR3 runs 13 residues. The CDR3 DNA is TGTGCCAGCAGCCAAGTAGCAGGGGATGGCTACACCTTC. This gives the protein CASSQVAGDGYTF.

The chain has TRBV7-2 and TRBJ1-2, with D possibly TRBD1 on 5 matching bases. The CDR3 runs to 16 residues. Germline-derived CDR1 and CDR2 are SGHTA and FQGNSA. Trimming cost V 0 bases and J 6 bases, with 17 bases left between them. The CDR3 protein is CASSLAPPWGEDGYTF. As DNA, the CDR3 is TGTGCCAGCAGCTTAGCCCCGCCGTGGGGGGAGGATGGCTACACCTTC.

V gene TRBV15 combines with J gene TRBJ1-2; D possibly corresponds to TRBD1 (5 bases). Trimming stripped 0 bases from V and 1 base from J, with 9 bases between. Germline-derived CDR1 and CDR2 are LNHNV and YYDKDF (reference sequence). CDR3 length: 15 residues. Here the CDR3 reads CATSRDPDNNYGYTF. The CDR3, as DNA: TGTGCCACCAGCAGAGATCCGGACAATAACTATGGCTACACCTTC.

V gene TRBV7-2 combines with J gene TRBJ1-2; 8 bases map to TRBD1. V lost 3 bases, J lost 8 bases, and 8 bases stayed unmatched. The CDR3 loop spans 14 amino acids. Germline CDR1 reads SGHTA; CDR2 reads FQGNSA. This chain's CDR3 is CASSFRTGTSGYTF. The CDR3 DNA reads TGTGCCAGCAGCTTCCGGACAGGGACGAGCGGCTACACCTTC.

To note about this clone: The junction does not match germline at one end; this may be a read error. The V and J genes are TRBV7-7 and TRBJ2-1, with D maybe TRBD1 (7 bases). This CDR3 has 13 amino acids. Germline lookup yields CDR1 SSHAT and CDR2 FNYEAQ (reference sequence). CDR3 region: CASSLQGGNEQFF. The CDR3, as DNA: TGTGCTAGCAGCTTGCAGGGGGGCAATGAGCAGTTCTTC.

The chain links TRBV13 to TRBJ1-1, with 8 bases fitting TRBD1. Germline loops: CDR1 PRHDT, CDR2 FYEKMQ (reference sequence). The CDR3 runs 15 residues. J gave up 1 base and V 3 bases, and 4 bases lay outside the gene matches. The CDR3 loop is CASSFDRGWNTEAFF. The CDR3 coding sequence is TGTGCCAGCAGCTTCGACAGGGGTTGGAACACTGAAGCTTTCTTT.

The J gene is TRBJ2-7, the V gene TRBV19, with 11 nucleotides matching TRBD2. Germline loops: CDR1 LNHDA, CDR2 SQIVND (reference sequence). The CDR3 covers 14 residues. V trimming: 5 bases; J trimming: 6 bases; junction bases outside the gene matches: 6. CDR3 coding DNA: TGTGCCAGTAGTTTCCTAGCGGGAGGAACCGAGCAGTACTTC. It is translated as CASSFLAGGTEQYF. Full variable domain (remainder filled in from reference TRBV19 and TRBJ2-7): DGGITQSPKYLFRKEGQNVTLSCEQNLNHDAMYWYRQDPGQGLRLIYYSQIVNDFQKGDIAEGYSVSREKKESFPLTVTSAQKNPTAFYLCASSFLAGGTEQYFGPGTRLTVT.

The rearrangement joins TRBV7-2 to TRBJ1-6, with D possibly matching TRBD1 (6 bases). V lost 5 bases, J lost 4 bases, and 12 bases lay in between. There are 15 residues in the CDR3. CDR1 is SGHTA, CDR2 FQGNSA, per germline. This CDR3 is CASSPGATYNSPLHF. The CDR3 DNA sequence: TGTGCCAGCAGCCCAGGGGCGACATATAATTCACCCCTCCACTTT.

The genes are TRBV13 and TRBJ1-2; a possible D gene is TRBD1 (5 bases). The germline V gene encodes CDR1 PRHDT and CDR2 FYEKMQ (reference sequence). Trimming removed 9 bases at V and 3 bases at J, with 17 bases between. The CDR3 sequence is 14 residues long. For the CDR3, the DNA is TGTGCCAGTCGGGGGGTAGCCAGAGACTATGGCTACACCTTC. Its protein is CASRGVARDYGYTF.

The J gene is TRBJ1-2, the V gene TRBV18; the match to TRBD1 covers 7 bases. The junction had 7 bases not matched to a gene; V was cut back by 2 bases and J by 4 bases. The CDR3 totals 15 residues. Germline CDR1 reads KGHSH; CDR2 reads LQKENI. This CDR3 is CASSPSRGQSYGYTF. In DNA form, the CDR3 reads TGTGCCAGCTCACCATCTAGGGGGCAAAGCTATGGCTACACCTTC.